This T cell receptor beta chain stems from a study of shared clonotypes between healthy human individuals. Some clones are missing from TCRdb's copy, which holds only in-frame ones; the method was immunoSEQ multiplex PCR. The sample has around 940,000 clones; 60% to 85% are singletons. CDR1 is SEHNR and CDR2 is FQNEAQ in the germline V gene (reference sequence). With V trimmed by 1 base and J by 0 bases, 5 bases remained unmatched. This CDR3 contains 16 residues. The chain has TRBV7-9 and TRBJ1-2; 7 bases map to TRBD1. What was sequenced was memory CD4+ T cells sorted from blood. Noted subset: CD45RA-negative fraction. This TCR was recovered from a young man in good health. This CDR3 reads CASSLGLQGANYGYTF. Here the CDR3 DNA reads TGTGCCAGCAGCTTAGGCCTCCAGGGGGCTAACTATGGCTACACCTTC.